This T cell receptor (beta chain) came from a study of blood T cell repertoires in COVID-19 (dated by TCRdb to about 2020). General notes on the study: Samples from collaborators originated in the United States, Italy and Spain and spanned both the acute and convalescent phases of COVID-19. The prospective study material was composed of cDNA or gDNA derived from T cells, B-cell-depleted T cells, or PBMCs. Deeply sampled blood TCRbeta repertoires from subjects exposed to, actively infected with, or recovered from COVID-19 were included in the dataset. The repertoires were released in a freely available public database meant as a resource for research on the immune response to SARS-CoV-2. Samples were obtained from the ongoing ImmuneRACE study (first 160 participants) and from over 1,000 subjects provided by 6 global collaborators. Nearly every sample came with metadata listing a de-identified subject ID, COVID-19 status, age in years and sex. HLA class I and class II types, where available, came from metadata supplied by the sample provider rather than from assay-based typing.

The CDR3, from cysteine to phenylalanine, totals 15 residues. CDR3 DNA only is kept here, 45 bases in frame from base 1. As encoded in the germline V gene, CDR1 is ENHRY while CDR2 is SYGVKD. Points on this clone: There is no known antigen for this receptor. Relative to the germline gene, one junction end is altered; a read error may explain this.

Each collaborating institution followed its own protocols to collect whole blood in K2EDTA tubes. Collaborator samples were shipped for TCRbeta analysis as frozen whole blood, isolated PBMCs, or DNA extracted from either sample type. What the work shows at the level of the full study, not this receptor alone: How much clinical and demographic metadata was included differed by source and by participant, and the metadata was provided uncurated.

TCRbeta CDR3 regions were amplified from genomic DNA by means of the immunoSEQ Assay, a bias-controlled multiplex PCR. The authors processed their data as follows. The number of nucleated cells in each sample was estimated by amplification of reference gene primers within the assay. To quantify the absolute abundance of each unique TCRbeta CDR3 rearrangement, sequence reads were collapsed and filtered. For each sample, productive Simpson clonality was calculated as the square root of Simpson's diversity index over productive rearrangements. TCRdb mirrors the immuneACCESS table, restricted to in-frame sequences. Some clones are absent from its copies; in checked studies, under half trace to an unresolved V gene, and the reason for the others is unknown. V, J and clone size are those of that table, while D and trimming were read from the DNA. In this sample the table shows just over 650,000 clones, 85% to 90% of which occur a single time. The top ten hold about 0.26% of the sample.

The V and J genes are TRBV10-3 and TRBJ1-1; the central 7 bases match TRBD1. This sequence originates from a woman between 18 and 30 years old with acute or convalescent COVID-19. Sequencing used peripheral blood. The CDR3 corresponds to CATSEAGGANTEAFF. The DNA sequence is given as TGTGCCACCAGTGAGGCAGGGGGTGCAAACACTGAAGCTTTCTTT.